These T cell receptor beta chains were read from a single sample in a study of Ad26.COV2.S vaccination and SARS-CoV-2 variants. The protocol was immunoSEQ multiplex PCR, while the TCRdb copy is restricted to in-frame clones and leaves out a portion. The sample holds about 370,000 clones, more than 85% seen once. Sample: peripheral blood, taken in a trial of Ad26.COV2.S vaccine versus placebo. All receptors derive from a person aged 18-60 years who received the Ad26.COV2.S COVID-19 vaccine or a placebo. Both conserved end residues are part of each CDR3. The D gene is left open where the match is weak. Where a row states a size, it is once, few, many or the class of an expanded clone; other rows omit it.

>.|TRBJ2-3|TRBV27|.
CASSLGGNTQYF
TGTGCCAGCAGTTTAGGGGGAAATACGCAGTATTTT
>.|TRBJ2-1|TRBV28|.
CASSPPLQGNEQFF
TGTGCCAGCAGTCCCCCCCTACAGGGCAATGAGCAGTTCTTC
>once|TRBJ2-1|TRBV11-2|.
CASSLDLVVSYNEQFF
TGTGCCAGCAGCTTAGATCTGGTTGTTTCCTACAATGAGCAGTTCTTC
>.|TRBJ1-2|TRBV3-1/TRBV3-2|.
CASSQDTQSYGYTF
TGTGCCAGCAGCCAAGATACACAGAGTTATGGCTACACCTTC
>.|TRBJ2-7|TRBV4-1|TRBD2
CASSQPERGTYYEQYF
TGCGCCAGCAGCCAACCCGAGCGGGGGACTTACTACGAGCAGTACTTC
>.|TRBJ2-3|TRBV2|TRBD2
CASSGEGGRTDTQYF
TGTGCCAGCAGTGGGGAGGGAGGGAGAACAGATACGCAGTATTTT
>.|TRBJ2-7|TRBV6-2/TRBV6-3|.
CASSGYEQYF
TGTGCCAGCAGCGGCTACGAGCAGTACTTC
>once|TRBJ2-5|TRBV2|TRBD1
CASSGTVQETQYF
TGTGCCAGCAGCGGGACAGTACAAGAGACCCAGTACTTC
>.|TRBJ1-2|TRBV5-5|.
CASSEDRFYGYTF
TGTGCCAGCAGCGAAGACAGGTTCTATGGCTACACCTTC
>.|TRBJ2-7|TRBV9|TRBD2
CASSAGLAGLAYEQYF
TGTGCCAGCAGCGCCGGACTAGCGGGTTTAGCCTACGAGCAGTACTTC
>.|TRBJ2-1|TRBV5-4|.
CASSLVGANEQFF
TGTGCCAGCAGCTTGGTTGGGGCCAATGAGCAGTTCTTC
>.|TRBJ2-2|TRBV19|TRBD1
CASSIRTGAASSGELFF
TGTGCCAGTAGTATTCGGACAGGGGCCGCTTCGTCCGGGGAGCTGTTTTTT
>.|TRBJ1-2|TRBV18|.
CASSPLNNILNYGYTF
TGTGCCAGCTCACCTTTAAACAACATCCTTAACTATGGCTACACCTTC
>.|TRBJ1-1|TRBV27|.
CASSPLDRNTEAFF
TGTGCCAGCAGCCCCCTCGACAGGAACACTGAAGCTTTCTTT
>.|TRBJ1-5|TRBV18|.
CASSPMRDSNQPQHF
TGTGCCAGCTCACCAATGAGGGACAGCAATCAGCCCCAGCATTTT
>.|TRBJ2-5|TRBV6-1|.
CASSEDMGGETQYF
TGTGCCAGCAGTGAAGATATGGGTGGAGAGACCCAGTACTTC
>.|TRBJ2-1|TRBV7-2|TRBD2
CASSPGLAGGSYNEQFF
TGTGCCAGCAGCCCAGGACTAGCGGGGGGGAGCTACAATGAGCAGTTCTTC
>.|TRBJ1-1|TRBV4-1|.
CASSQDPSSFTEAFF
TGCGCCAGCAGCCAAGACCCGAGCAGCTTCACTGAAGCTTTCTTT
>.|TRBJ2-2|TRBV18|.
CASSPSMAAMNTGELFF
TGTGCCAGCTCCCCGTCTATGGCAGCGATGAACACCGGGGAGCTGTTTTTT
>.|TRBJ1-1|TRBV19|TRBD1
CASNPVTFGTGGTEAFF
TGTGCCAGTAACCCAGTCACCTTCGGGACAGGGGGCACTGAAGCTTTCTTT
>.|TRBJ1-3|TRBV9|.
CASSPITRGTGNTIYF
TGTGCCAGCAGCCCTATAACGAGGGGGACTGGAAACACCATATATTTT
>.|TRBJ2-1|TRBV5-4|.
CASSLGRGRGGSYNEQFF
TGTGCCAGCAGCTTGGGGAGGGGGAGAGGTGGGTCCTACAATGAGCAGTTCTTC
>.|TRBJ2-3|TRBV19|TRBD2
CASSIDRASGGSTDTQYF
TGTGCCAGTAGTATAGATCGGGCTAGCGGGGGATCCACAGATACGCAGTATTTT
>.|TRBJ1-5|TRBV7-9|TRBD1
CASSDTGDNQPQHF
TGTGCCAGCAGCGACACAGGGGACAATCAGCCCCAGCATTTT
>.|TRBJ2-3|TRBV12-3/TRBV12-4|.
CASSNTDTQYF
TGTGCCAGCAGTAACACAGATACGCAGTATTTT
>.|TRBJ2-2|TRBV14|.
CASSQEGELFF
TGTGCCAGCAGCCAAGAAGGGGAGCTGTTTTTT
>.|TRBJ2-5|TRBV29-1|TRBD1
CSVARQGQETQYF
TGCAGCGTGGCGAGACAGGGCCAAGAGACCCAGTACTTC
>.|TRBJ1-5|TRBV7-2|TRBD1
CASSLDTGVNQPQHF
TGTGCCAGCAGCTTAGACACAGGGGTCAATCAGCCCCAGCATTTT
>.|TRBJ2-7|TRBV7-9|TRBD2
CASRPDGGSYEQYF
TGTGCCAGCAGGCCAGACGGGGGGAGCTACGAGCAGTACTTC
>.|TRBJ2-6|TRBV3-1/TRBV3-2|.
CASSPRVGANVLTF
TGTGCCAGCAGCCCAAGGGTTGGGGCCAACGTCCTGACTTTC
>.|TRBJ1-1|TRBV5-6|.
CASSAQGRGSTEAFF
TGTGCCAGCAGCGCCCAGGGGAGAGGGAGCACTGAAGCTTTCTTT
>.|TRBJ2-2|TRBV14|TRBD1
CASSRLDREDGELFF
TGTGCCAGCAGTCGACTGGACAGGGAAGACGGGGAGCTGTTTTTT
>.|TRBJ1-4|TRBV2|.
CASKGGQWDEKLFF
TGTGCCAGCAAGGGGGGGCAGTGGGATGAAAAACTGTTTTTT
>.|TRBJ2-5|TRBV2|TRBD2
CASSGTSGGAVFETQYF
TGTGCCAGCAGCGGGACTAGCGGGGGGGCCGTTTTTGAGACCCAGTACTTC
>.|TRBJ2-1|TRBV6-2/TRBV6-3|TRBD2
CASIPRPGGSSYNEQFF
TGTGCCAGCATCCCTCGGCCGGGCGGGAGCTCCTACAATGAGCAGTTCTTC
>.|TRBJ1-5|TRBV28|TRBD1
CASRGQGIGNQPQHF
TGTGCCAGCAGGGGACAGGGAATAGGCAATCAGCCCCAGCATTTT
>.|TRBJ1-1|TRBV7-8|.
CASSEKGPGEAFF
TGTGCCAGCAGCGAAAAGGGCCCTGGGGAAGCTTTCTTT
>.|TRBJ1-3|TRBV4-2|.
CASSPSGNTIYF
TGTGCCAGCAGCCCGAGCGGGAACACCATATATTTT
>.|TRBJ1-1|TRBV5-1|.
CASRPPSDTEAFF
TGCGCCAGCAGACCACCGTCTGACACTGAAGCTTTCTTT
>.|TRBJ2-1|TRBV3-1/TRBV3-2|.
CASSQGGGDVSEQFF
TGTGCCAGCAGCCAAGGAGGGGGGGACGTAAGCGAGCAGTTCTTC
>.|TRBJ1-2|TRBV3-1/TRBV3-2|.
CASSPSTPGVTGYTF
TGTGCCAGCAGCCCTTCTACTCCGGGGGTGACGGGCTACACCTTC
>.|TRBJ2-4|TRBV5-1|.
CASSLSGVAKNIQYF
TGCGCCAGCAGCTTGTCGGGGGTGGCCAAAAACATTCAGTACTTC
>.|TRBJ1-1|TRBV29-1|.
CSIREAGSEAFF
TGCAGCATAAGGGAGGCTGGGAGTGAAGCTTTCTTT
>.|TRBJ2-2|TRBV7-9|TRBD2
CASSPTAGGNTGELFF
TGTGCCAGCAGCCCTACAGCGGGGGGAAACACCGGGGAGCTGTTTTTT
>.|TRBJ2-1|TRBV19|.
CASSIGLNEQFF
TGTGCCAGTAGTATTGGCCTCAATGAGCAGTTCTTC
>.|TRBJ1-2|TRBV11-1|.
CASSSSTVHYGYTF
TGTGCCAGCAGCTCGTCGACGGTTCACTATGGCTACACCTTC
>.|TRBJ2-1|TRBV7-8|TRBD2
CASSLTSGSNEQFF
TGTGCCAGCAGCTTAACTAGCGGGAGCAATGAGCAGTTCTTC
>.|TRBJ1-5|TRBV7-9|TRBD1
CASSPDRAQPQHF
TGTGCCAGCAGCCCAGACAGGGCTCAGCCCCAGCATTTT
>.|TRBJ2-7|TRBV7-2|.
CASSLELTSYEQYF
TGTGCCAGCAGCTTAGAATTGACTTCCTACGAGCAGTACTTC
>.|TRBJ2-7|TRBV7-9|TRBD2
CASSLGTSGRGFEQYF
TGTGCCAGCAGCTTAGGAACTAGCGGACGAGGCTTCGAGCAGTACTTC